This paragraph reports one TCR beta chain. Its target antigen remains unknown. Nothing much larger sits one base from this clone, and base qualities are not available. Other DNA sequences in the same sample also yield this CDR3. Blood samples were collected up to 4 times in the first month after transplant and then at least monthly when available. The library was generated by the immunoSEQ multiplex PCR assay. High-throughput TCR-beta CDR3 sequencing of genomic DNA from most patients was performed by Adaptive Biotechnologies. On the authors' methods: TCR sequencing data were retrieved from Adaptive's ImmunoSEQ software for roughly 20 patients, whereas a few other patients were processed with MiXCR and VDJtools. Because the origin of CDR3 nucleotide sequences shared between donor and recipient could not be assigned, those sequences were removed. Alloreactive clones required at least 2-fold expansion over unstimulated cells and minimum CFSE-low frequency of 0.002% (template counts) or 0.001% (read counts). Clones detected in sequenced pre-transplant spleen, lymph node, or MLR CFSE-low populations of the donor or recipient were defined as mappable. The cumulative frequency of alloreactive clones was calculated as a percentage of all sequences, weighted by copy number. TCRdb mirrors the immuneACCESS table, restricted to in-frame sequences. Some clones are absent from its copies; in checked studies, under half trace to an unresolved V gene, and the reason for the others is unknown. The V and J calls and clone size were taken over from that table, and D and trimming were inferred from the DNA. The sample table holds roughly 50,000 clones, of which about 89% were seen once. The ten largest clones take up approximately 5.1% of the sample.

This record belongs to a study of graft-versus-host responses after intestinal transplantation (dated by TCRdb to the early 2020s). Context from the whole study: The transplants that recipients got were multivisceral, liver-intestinal, or isolated intestinal. Every recipient was given anti-thymocyte globulin induction, then maintenance tacrolimus and steroids for about 3 years. Samples from a few later patients were sequenced in-house on an Illumina MiSeq with MiXCR processing rather than by the commercial service. Alloreactive clones were identified by sequencing pre-transplant mixed lymphocyte reaction products and comparing these products with unstimulated pre-transplant donor and recipient T cells. Graft-versus-host and host-versus-graft alloreactive T cell clones were tracked in the graft, circulation and bone marrow after intestinal transplantation using bulk TCR-beta CDR3 sequencing. A peak of at least 4% donor T cells among recipient peripheral blood mononuclear cells was the definition used for donor T cell macrochimerism. The cohort enrolled 20 to 25 intestinal transplant recipients, one of whom was a retransplant, and a few patients without pretransplant specimens were excluded. Points the paper makes about the study in general: Peak levels of circulating GvH clones were associated with declines in HvG clones early after transplant. GvH clones were detected in recipient bone marrow, and some of these GvH clones were observed earlier in ileal mucosa or blood, consistent with an intestinal mucosal origin. In the allografts of patients with donor T cell macrochimerism, GvH to HvG T cell clonal ratios were high. The relatively low number and heterogeneity of intestinal transplant patients limited the conclusions.

From its cysteine to its phenylalanine, the CDR3 spans 14 amino acids. The read is trimmed to its CDR3 DNA, 42 bases read in frame from base 1. In the germline V gene (reference sequence), CDR1 corresponds to LNHNV and CDR2 to YYDKDF. A distance of 15 bases separates the germline ends of V and J, which lose 8 bases and 2 bases respectively. The sample was PBMCs, taken 650 to 690 days after intestinal transplant. This TCR came from a human patient who received an intestinal transplant, so some T cells may come from the graft donor. The sequence joins TRBV15 to TRBJ2-5; D gene: possibly TRBD1, on 6 matching bases. The CDR3 loop reads CATESGHAQETQYF. In nucleotides, the sequence is TGTGCCACCGAATCGGGACATGCACAAGAGACCCAGTACTTC.